The present entry profiles one T cell receptor (beta chain) with its context. Antigen specificity is unknown. This table comes from immunoSEQ multiplex PCR, and its TCRdb copy is limited to in-frame clones, with some not included. The sample contains some 30,000 clones, approximately 84% of which appear only once. This sample is drawn from a study of early stage breast cancer tumors. Study-level points and caveats: Tumors had roughly 2.4-fold higher T cell density and higher clonality than adjacent normal breast tissue.

Trimming cost V 4 bases and J 0 bases; bases outside gene matches: 22. The CDR3 runs 21 residues. Germline V gene data show CDR1 as LNHNV and CDR2 as YYDKDF (reference sequence). The source material was blood. This chain connects TRBV15 to TRBJ2-7, with 9 positions matching TRBD2. The sequence came from a person in their fifties with breast cancer. CDR3 sequence reads: CATSIHLQGSGGSSGSYEQYF. The CDR3 region has the DNA TGTGCCACCAGCATTCACCTACAGGGCAGCGGGGGGTCGTCGGGCTCCTACGAGCAGTACTTC.